This TCR beta chain stems from a study of T cell repertoires in cytomegalovirus infection. Overall study context: HLA-B-restricted CMV epitopes that are well studied, plus recently identified HLA-C-restricted ones, were used by the study.

Trimming shortened V by 6 bases and J by 3 bases, and 15 bases separated the two germline ends. The CDR3 runs 15 residues. This clonotype was observed a handful of times. Its target is unknown. From the reads, TCRdb called clonotypes with MiXCR, one entry per CDR3 protein. Here the sample spans approximately 220,000 distinct CDR3 sequences, approximately 40% being singletons. The chain carries TRBV12-3 or TRBV12-4 and TRBJ1-5, with D unclear. The sequence was collected from a human donor in good health (CMV status not recorded). Some clones in this sample may be carry-over from other donors' samples. The starting material was CD8+ T cells from cultured PBMCs, obtained from culture after CMV antigen stimulation. The CDR3 is CASSPRRTHNQPQHF. The CDR3 bases are TGTGCCAGCAGCCCCAGACGGACGCACAATCAGCCCCAGCATTTT.